The 28 T cell receptor beta chains given below trace back to one sample, sequenced in a study of cytomegalovirus exposure and HLA in healthy donors. PCR was performed using 60 Vbeta and 13 Jbeta primers. Repertoires were generated with immunoSEQ multiplex PCR, while TCRdb's copy carries only in-frame clones and drops some. The sample lists 150,000 to 160,000 clones; roughly 79% were seen once. The sample was PBMCs. The source is a man aged 18-30 years in good health and CMV-seronegative.

This chain uses TRBV6-1 with TRBJ2-3; D is perhaps TRBD2 (7 bases). V was shortened by 2 bases and J by 2 bases, with 14 bases between the two germline ends. Per the germline V gene, CDR1 is MNHNS and CDR2 is SASEGT. This CDR3 comprises 16 residues. CDR3 nucleotide sequence: TGTGCCAGCAGTGAAAGGCGGGGGCCGTACACAGATACGCAGTATTTT. Its protein product is CASSERRGPYTDTQYF.

The rearrangement links TRBV6-5 to TRBJ2-5; the match to TRBD2 covers 9 bases. Trimming took 2 bases from V and 11 from J; bases not matched to a gene: 12. CDR1 is MNHEY, CDR2 SVGAGI, per germline. The CDR3 is 15 residues long. CDR3 DNA: TGTGCCAGCAGTTACAGGCTAGCGGGGCTAGAGAGTCAGTACTTC. This gives the protein CASSYRLAGLESQYF.

This clone was picked up one time. This chain connects TRBV10-1 to TRBJ2-3; D may be TRBD2 (5 bases). Trimming removed 2 bases from V and 0 bases from J, with 9 bases in between. CDR1 and CDR2 from the germline V gene are WNHNN and SYGVQD (reference sequence). CDR3 size: 15 residues. CDR3 in amino acids: CASSERDPSTDTQYF. CDR3 bases: TGCGCCAGCAGTGAGCGGGATCCTAGCACAGATACGCAGTATTTT.

The rearrangement links TRBV28 to TRBJ2-4; TRBD1 is a possible D gene (6 bases). Trimming took off 2 bases at V and 9 bases at J, with 14 bases between the two ends. CDR1 is MDHEN and CDR2 is SYDVKM in the germline V gene. CDR3 length equals 14 residues. The CDR3 DNA is TGTGCCAGCAGTTTAGAACAGGGTTTAGGCATTCAGTACTTC. It translates to CASSLEQGLGIQYF.

V is TRBV29-1 and J is TRBJ1-2; 8 positions match TRBD1. Looked up from germline, CDR1 is SQVTM and CDR2 is ANQGSEA. There are 12 residues in the CDR3. With 5 bases clipped from V and 8 bases from J, the junction kept 7 bases outside the gene matches. The CDR3 protein is CSVTGGNTGYTF. Here the CDR3 DNA reads TGCAGCGTTACAGGGGGGAATACGGGCTACACCTTC.

This rearrangement joins TRBV11-2 to TRBJ2-7; D is perhaps TRBD1 (5 bases). The CDR3 has 15 amino acids. Germline V gene data show CDR1 as SGHAT and CDR2 as FQNNGV. V was shortened by 0 bases and J by 3 bases, with 12 bases between the two germline ends. The CDR3 bases are TGTGCCAGCAGCTTAGACAGGGCCCTTGACTACGAGCAGTACTTC. As protein: CASSLDRALDYEQYF. Together with reference TRBV11-2 and TRBJ2-7, the CDR3 gives the full variable domain: EAGVAQSPRYKIIEKRQSVAFWCNPISGHATLYWYQQILGQGPKLLIQFQNNGVVDDSQLPKDRFSAERLKGVDSTLKIQPAKLEDSAVYLCASSLDRALDYEQYFGPGTRLTVT.

V is TRBV6-5 and J is TRBJ2-3; 10 bases fit TRBD1. CDR3 length equals 15 residues. Germline-derived CDR1 and CDR2 are MNHEY and SVGAGI. The J segment lost 6 bases and the V segment lost 2 bases, leaving 5 bases of the junction unmatched. The CDR3 spells CASSYMGQGSDTQYF. Written as DNA, the CDR3 is TGTGCCAGCAGTTACATGGGACAGGGGTCGGATACGCAGTATTTT.

This sequence joins TRBV29-1 and TRBJ2-5, with 9 bases aligning to TRBD2. CDR1 and CDR2 from the germline V gene are SQVTM and ANQGSEA. The length of the CDR3 is 12 residues. The J segment lost 11 bases and the V segment lost 2 bases, leaving 6 bases of the junction unmatched. CDR3 bases: TGCAGCGTTGAACCTAGCGGGGACAAGCAGTACTTC. Translating gives CSVEPSGDKQYF.

The chain employs TRBV1 and TRBJ2-3; the table's D call of TRBD2 was not tested on the DNA. TRBV1 is marked as a pseudogene. CDR3 length equals 14 residues. CDR3 sequence (DNA): TGCACCAGCAAATCACGGGGGGACACAGATACGCAGTATTTT. Translated, it gives CTSKSRGDTDTQYF.

The J gene is TRBJ1-6, the V gene TRBV15, with a weak D call TRBD1 (6 bases). Per the germline V gene, CDR1 is LNHNV and CDR2 is YYDKDF (reference sequence). The length of the CDR3 is 17 residues. Trimming cost V 0 bases and J 9 bases, with 18 bases left between them. The CDR3 DNA follows: TGTGCCACCAGCAGAGAGGGGGGGCTCGGGGAGGGTTCACCCCTCCACTTT. It is translated as CATSREGGLGEGSPLHF.

This clone was detected only once. The rearrangement uses TRBV6-7 and TRBJ2-5; 9 nucleotides match TRBD1. TRBJ2-7 matches the DNA end more closely, so the J call is doubtful. TRBV6-7 is an open reading frame, and its role is uncertain. This CDR3 has 21 residues. The CDR3 is CASRSRITRDRVNRYGYEQYF. In nucleotides, the CDR3 is TGTGCCAGCAGGTCTAGGATTACCCGGGACAGGGTGAATAGGTACGGGTACGAGCAGTACTTC.

The chain couples TRBV2 to TRBJ2-1; perhaps TRBD1 as D (6 bases). The CDR3 extends over 13 amino acids. V lost 6 bases to trimming and J lost 7 bases, with 13 bases between them. From germline, CDR1 is SNHLY and CDR2 FYNNEI. The CDR3 DNA reads TGTGCCAGCAGCCCGGACAGTCCGAATGAGCAGTTCTTC. This codes for CASSPDSPNEQFF.

The V gene is TRBV9, the J gene TRBJ1-2; the D is unclear. The V and J ends lost 0 bases and 1 base respectively, with 10 bases between them. The CDR3 spans 15 residues. CDR1 is SGDLS, CDR2 YYNGEE, per germline. CDR3 nucleotides: TGTGCCAGCAGCGTAGGAGGAGGGATTAACTATGGCTACACCTTC. This translates into CASSVGGGINYGYTF.

The genes are TRBV7-9 and TRBJ2-5; 8 bases map to TRBD1. V shed 5 bases and J 6 bases; nucleotides not matched to a gene: 5. CDR1 and CDR2 from the germline V gene are SEHNR and FQNEAQ (reference sequence). The CDR3 has 13 amino acids. The CDR3 DNA sequence: TGTGCCAGCAGCCCAGGGGGCGCGCAGACCCAGTACTTC. Encoded protein: CASSPGGAQTQYF.

Remarks on this clone: An end of the junction does not agree with germline; a read error may underlie this. The V and J genes are TRBV7-9 and TRBJ1-2; perhaps TRBD1 as D (6 bases). The CDR3 covers 15 residues. The germline CDR1 and CDR2 sequences are SEHNR and FQNEAQ (reference sequence). In nucleotides, the CDR3 is TGTTCCAGCAGCTCATCAGGGGTGGCGGACTATGGCTACACCTTC. The encoded protein is CSSSSSGVADYGYTF.

This chain connects TRBV5-1 to TRBJ1-2, with unresolved D. This CDR3 is 13 amino acids long. Germline V CDR1 and CDR2: SGHRS, YFSETQ. V lost 4 bases, J lost 3 bases, and 10 bases lay in between. The CDR3 here is CASSASGYYGYTF. The CDR3 DNA reads TGCGCCAGCAGCGCATCAGGATACTATGGCTACACCTTC.

This clone was recorded only once. The chain uses TRBV4-3 and TRBJ2-2; D ambiguous. V dropped 1 base and J dropped 4 bases, with 16 bases sitting between them. The CDR3 has 17 residues. Germline V lookup: CDR1 LGHNA, CDR2 YSLEER. CDR3 nucleotide sequence: TGCGCCAGCAGCCAAGGAGAATATGAGGATTCCACCGGGGAGCTGTTTTTT. It is translated as CASSQGEYEDSTGELFF.

The chain joins TRBV9 to TRBJ2-1; 8 bases agree with TRBD1. Germline CDR1 is SGDLS and CDR2 is YYNGEE. The CDR3 has 16 residues. V was clipped by 3 bases and J by 1 base; unmatched bases: 6. The CDR3 reads CASSARGQSSYNEQFF. The CDR3 nucleotides read TGTGCCAGCAGCGCCAGGGGGCAGAGTTCCTACAATGAGCAGTTCTTC. The variable domain in full, with the rest retrieved from reference TRBV9 and TRBJ2-1, is DSGVTQTPKHLITATGQRVTLRCSPRSGDLSVYWYQQSLDQGLQFLIQYYNGEERAKGNILERFSAQQFPDLHSELNLSSLELGDSALYFCASSARGQSSYNEQFFGPGTRLTVL.

A note on this clone: Germline is not matched at one junction end, which may reflect a read error. V and J are TRBV5-1 and TRBJ2-2; D call uncertain. This CDR3 has 14 amino acids. Germline CDR1 and CDR2: SGHRS and YFSETQ. This chain's CDR3 is CASCFLLNTGELFF. The CDR3 coding sequence is TGCGCCAGCTGCTTTCTTCTTAACACCGGGGAGCTGTTTTTT.

This clone was counted between two and nine times. This chain links TRBV4-2 with TRBJ1-6, with 7 bases lining up with TRBD1. The CDR3 length is 15 residues. Germline V gene sequence: CDR1 LGHNA, CDR2 YNFKEQ. J was trimmed by 8 bases and V by 5 bases; bases with no gene match: 9. The CDR3 protein is CASSSYRGADSPLHF. CDR3 bases: TGTGCCAGCAGCTCCTACAGGGGCGCGGATTCACCCCTCCACTTT.

This clone was observed a single time. The J gene is TRBJ2-7, the V gene TRBV4-2; unclear D gene. CDR3 length equals 14 residues. CDR1 is LGHNA, CDR2 YNFKEQ, per germline. Trimming pared 5 bases from V and 2 bases from J, leaving 13 bases between. This chain's CDR3 is CASSLAGSTYEQYV. DNA for the CDR3: TGTGCCAGCAGCTTAGCCGGATCCACCTACGAGCAGTACGTC.

This clone was detected only a few times. The V gene is TRBV4-3, the J gene TRBJ2-3; D may be TRBD2 (6 bases). Deletions cut 2 bases from V and 5 bases from J, with 17 bases between. Germline V lookup: CDR1 LGHNA, CDR2 YSLEER. CDR3 size: 16 residues. CDR3 in amino acids: CASSQLTSSLRDTQYF. In nucleotides, the CDR3 is TGCGCCAGCAGCCAATTGACTAGTTCTTTGAGAGATACGCAGTATTTT.

The chain has TRBV6-6 and TRBJ2-1; TRBD2 matches at 8 bases. The CDR3 has 15 residues. Per the germline V gene, CDR1 is MNHNY and CDR2 is SVGAGI (reference sequence). Trimming removed 0 bases from V and 8 bases from J; junction bases left unmatched: 6. The CDR3 loop reads CASSYSSGGGYEQFF. In DNA form, the CDR3 reads TGTGCCAGCAGTTACTCGAGCGGGGGAGGATATGAGCAGTTCTTC.

The chain couples TRBV30 to TRBJ1-5, with D uncertain. Trimming removed 1 base from V and 6 bases from J, with 13 bases in between. The germline V gene encodes CDR1 GTSNPN and CDR2 SVGIG (reference sequence). The CDR3 length is 14 residues. The CDR3 region has the DNA TGTGCCTGGAGTGAAATTTACGAGGGTCAGCCCCAGCATTTT. Translating gives CAWSEIYEGQPQHF.

This clone was detected only a few times. The V call is TRBV15, the J call TRBJ2-3; TRBD2 is a possible D gene (5 bases). This CDR3 is 14 amino acids long. The germline V gene has CDR1 LNHNV and CDR2 YYDKDF (reference sequence). V lost 5 bases and J 2 bases, leaving 11 bases between the germline ends. CDR3 residues: CATSPGEFTDTQYF. In nucleotides, the CDR3 is TGTGCCACCAGCCCCGGGGAGTTCACAGATACGCAGTATTTT.

Comments on this clone: The same CDR3 also results from other DNA sequences found in this sample. The J gene is TRBJ1-1, the V gene TRBV6-5, with D perhaps matching TRBD1 (5 bases). Germline CDR1 and CDR2: MNHEY and SVGAGI. Between the trimmed V and J ends, which lost 0 bases and 5 bases, there was a span of 10 bases. The CDR3 spans 14 residues. CDR3 residues: CASSYSGGGTEAFF. CDR3 in DNA: TGTGCCAGCAGTTACTCGGGCGGGGGAACTGAAGCTTTCTTT.

CDR3 residues: CASSLFGTGTEAFF. CDR3 DNA sequence: TGTGCCAGCAGTTTATTCGGGACAGGGACTGAAGCTTTCTTT. The chain uses TRBV27 and TRBJ1-1; TRBD1 aligns across 9 bases. After removal of 1 base from V and 5 bases from J, the junction contained 2 bases not matched to a gene. CDR3 length equals 14 residues. Germline V gives CDR1 MNHEY, CDR2 SMNVEV (reference sequence).

The CDR3 nucleotides read TGCGCCAGCAGCGTGGGACTAGCGGGGGCCTCCTACGAGCAGTACTTC. Translated: CASSVGLAGASYEQYF. This chain connects TRBV5-1 to TRBJ2-7; 14 bases fit TRBD2. V shed 4 bases, J shed 0 bases, and the junction held 3 bases outside the gene matches. Germline V lookup: CDR1 SGHRS, CDR2 YFSETQ. The CDR3 loop spans 16 amino acids.